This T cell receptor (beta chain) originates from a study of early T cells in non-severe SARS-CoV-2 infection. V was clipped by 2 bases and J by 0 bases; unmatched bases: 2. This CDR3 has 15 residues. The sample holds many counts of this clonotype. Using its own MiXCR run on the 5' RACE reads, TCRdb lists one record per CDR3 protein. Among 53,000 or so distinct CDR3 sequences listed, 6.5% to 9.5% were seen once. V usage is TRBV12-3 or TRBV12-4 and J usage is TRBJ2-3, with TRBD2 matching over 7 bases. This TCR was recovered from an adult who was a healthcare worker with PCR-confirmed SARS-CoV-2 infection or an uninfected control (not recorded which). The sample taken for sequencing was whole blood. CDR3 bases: TGTGCCAGCAGTTTAATGCGGGGGAGCACAGATACGCAGTATTTT. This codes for CASSLMRGSTDTQYF.